This T cell receptor (beta chain) is from a study of blood T cell repertoires in COVID-19. Assay used: immunoSEQ multiplex PCR; TCRdb lists only in-frame clones, some missing. This sample carries approximately 110,000 clones, less than 75% of them seen once, and the ten largest clones take under 1%. V lost 7 bases, J lost 14 bases, and 15 bases lay in between. Looked up from germline, CDR1 is SNHLY and CDR2 is FYNNEI. The CDR3 extends over 12 amino acids. The TCR comes from a human donor with acute or convalescent COVID-19. The donor label of this sample is uncertain. The sequencing input was peripheral blood. The chain recombines TRBV2 with TRBJ1-6; D is undetermined. CDR3 in amino acids: CASTYAGMALHF. Written as DNA, the CDR3 is TGTGCCAGCACCTACGCGGGGATGGCCCTCCACTTT.